What follows are 5 T cell receptor beta chains derived from one specimen sequenced in a study of blood T cell repertoires in COVID-19. The method was immunoSEQ multiplex PCR; TCRdb's version includes in-frame clones alone and lacks a portion of them. Of 210,000 or so clones listed, 90% are singletons. The specimen sequenced was peripheral blood. Receptors were obtained from a man between 50 and 59 years old with acute or convalescent COVID-19.

The rearrangement joins TRBV30 to TRBJ1-2; D call uncertain. This CDR3 is 13 amino acids long. The germline V gene encodes CDR1 GTSNPN and CDR2 SVGIG (reference sequence). Trimming removed 2 bases at V and 3 bases at J, with 10 bases between. Written as DNA, the CDR3 is TGTGCCTGGAGTTCGGGGATCGACTATGGCTACACCTTC. Protein product: CAWSSGIDYGYTF.

This clone was found once. The chain employs TRBV18 and TRBJ2-1, with 14 positions matching TRBD2. Germline-derived CDR1 and CDR2 are KGHSH and LQKENI. The CDR3 length is 17 residues. Losses at the gene ends were 3 bases for V and 5 bases for J; bases not matched to a gene: 6. As DNA, the CDR3 is TGTGCCAGCTCACCGGGACTAGCGGGAGTCGGGGACAATGAGCAGTTCTTC. Its protein product is CASSPGLAGVGDNEQFF. Using reference TRBV18 and TRBJ2-1 for the parts outside the CDR3, the full variable domain is NAGVMQNPRHLVRRRGQEARLRCSPMKGHSHVYWYRQLPEEGLKFMVYLQKENIIDESGMPKERFSAEFPKEGPSILRIQQVVRGDSAAYFCASSPGLAGVGDNEQFFGPGTRLTVL.

In DNA, the CDR3 is TGTGCCAGCTCAAATTCCGTGACAGGGAATCAGCCCCAGCATTTT. This codes for CASSNSVTGNQPQHF. The J gene is TRBJ1-5, the V gene TRBV18; TRBD1 matches 7 bases. CDR3 length: 15 residues. Germline V gene lookup returns CDR1 KGHSH and CDR2 LQKENI. The V gene end was trimmed by 5 bases and the J gene end by 4 bases; junction bases not matched to a gene: 8.

The genes are TRBV6-2 or TRBV6-3 and TRBJ2-1; weak D call: TRBD1 (6 bases). Per germline, CDR1 MNHEY and CDR2 SVGEGT. V gave up 5 bases and J gave up 2 bases, with 19 bases separating them. The CDR3 spans 17 residues. The CDR3 sequence is CASSASEPGQAYNEQFF. DNA of the CDR3: TGTGCCAGCAGTGCGTCGGAACCGGGACAAGCCTACAATGAGCAGTTCTTC.

The J gene is TRBJ2-7, the V gene TRBV5-5; TRBD2 might be the D (5 bases). V was clipped by 4 bases and J by 0 bases, with 20 bases between them. The length of the CDR3 is 17 residues. Germline V gene data show CDR1 as SGHKS and CDR2 as YYEKEE (reference sequence). As DNA, the CDR3 is TGTGCCAGCAGCCTCGCACCGGACCTAGCTCACTCCTACGAGCAGTACTTC. This encodes CASSLAPDLAHSYEQYF.